This paragraph covers one T cell receptor beta chain sequence. This sample also contains other DNA sequences that code for the same CDR3. Only in-frame clones appear in the TCRdb table, and some are missing; sequencing was by immunoSEQ multiplex PCR. The table includes hundreds of thousands of clones, approximately 90% detected once. The data belong to a study of blood T cell repertoires in COVID-19. As for the study in general: Samples of COVID-19 (acute and convalescent) were obtained from the United States, Italy and Spain. The analysed material was cDNA or gDNA that came from T cells, B-cell-depleted T cells, or PBMCs.

One Seattle source followed patients from active infection through their disease course. The sequence derives from a young man with COVID-19, enrolled during active disease. The sample consisted of peripheral blood.

The CDR3: CASSSGGVYNEQFF. As DNA, the CDR3 is TGTGCCAGCAGTAGCGGGGGCGTCTACAATGAGCAGTTCTTC. This chain joins TRBV6-6 and TRBJ2-1; 8 bases line up with TRBD2. J lost 3 bases, V lost 5 bases, and 3 bases had no gene match. Germline V lookup: CDR1 MNHNY, CDR2 SVGAGI (reference sequence). The CDR3 has 14 residues.